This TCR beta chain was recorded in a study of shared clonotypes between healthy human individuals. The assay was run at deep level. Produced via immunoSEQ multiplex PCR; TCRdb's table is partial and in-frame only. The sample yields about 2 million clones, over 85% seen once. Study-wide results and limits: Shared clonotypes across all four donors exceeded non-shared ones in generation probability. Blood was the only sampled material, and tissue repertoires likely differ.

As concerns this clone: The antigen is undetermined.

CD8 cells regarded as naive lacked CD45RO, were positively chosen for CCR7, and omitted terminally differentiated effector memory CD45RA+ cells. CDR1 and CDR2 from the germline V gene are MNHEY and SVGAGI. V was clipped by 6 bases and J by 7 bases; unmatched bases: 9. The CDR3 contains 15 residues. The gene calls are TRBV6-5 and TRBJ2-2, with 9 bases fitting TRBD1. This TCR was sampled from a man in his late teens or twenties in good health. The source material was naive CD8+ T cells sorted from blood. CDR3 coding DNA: TGTGCCAGCAGAACAAACAGGGGGCGCTTCGGGGAGCTGTTTTTT. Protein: CASRTNRGRFGELFF.